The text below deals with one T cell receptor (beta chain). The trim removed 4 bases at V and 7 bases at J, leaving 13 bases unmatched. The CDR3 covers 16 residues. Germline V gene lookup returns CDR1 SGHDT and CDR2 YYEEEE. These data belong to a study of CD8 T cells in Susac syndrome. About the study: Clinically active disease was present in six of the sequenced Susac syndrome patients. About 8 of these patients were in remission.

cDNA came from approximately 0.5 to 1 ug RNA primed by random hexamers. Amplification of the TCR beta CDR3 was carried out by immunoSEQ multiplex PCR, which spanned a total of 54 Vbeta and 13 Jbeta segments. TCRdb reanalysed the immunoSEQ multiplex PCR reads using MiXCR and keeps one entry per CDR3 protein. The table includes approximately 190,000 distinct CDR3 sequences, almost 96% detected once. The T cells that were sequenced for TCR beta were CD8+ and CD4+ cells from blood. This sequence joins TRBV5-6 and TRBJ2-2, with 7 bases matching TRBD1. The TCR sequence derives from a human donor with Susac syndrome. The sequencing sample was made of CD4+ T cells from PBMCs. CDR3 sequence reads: CASSTGTVLFRGELFF. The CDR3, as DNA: TGTGCCAGCAGCACCGGGACAGTCCTCTTTCGCGGGGAGCTGTTTTTT.